These T cell receptor beta chains were read from a single sample in a study of CD8 T cells in ankylosing spondylitis. In TCRdb, the 5' RACE reads were re-called with MiXCR into one record per CDR3 protein. The sample records 150,000 to 200,000 distinct CDR3 sequences, roughly 20% being singletons. Source material: blood, either unsorted or a sorted T cell fraction (not recorded which). The source is a male donor between 5 and 29 years old with ankylosing spondylitis or in good health (not recorded which). The CDR3 runs from the conserved cysteine through the conserved F or W. D genes are given only for firm matches. Size tells how often a clone was seen (once, few, many) or the class of an expanded clone, and some rows leave it out.

D gene	V gene	J gene	clone size	CDR3 DNA	CDR3 protein
TRBD1	TRBV20-1	TRBJ2-1	few	TGCAGTGCCATGGACAGGATAAGCTACAATGAGCAGTTCTTC	CSAMDRISYNEQFF
TRBD1	TRBV20-1	TRBJ2-5	many	TGCAGTGCTAGGGGCAGGGGGCAATACAGAGAGACCCAGTACTTC	CSARGRGQYRETQYF
TRBD2	TRBV3-1	TRBJ2-7	NA	TGTGCCAGCAGCCGGCTACCCACCGGGACTAGCGGATCCTACGAGCAGTACTTC	CASSRLPTGTSGSYEQYF
TRBD2	TRBV4-1	TRBJ2-1	many	TGCGCCAGCAGCCAAGAGGGCGGGAGCTATGCCTACAATGAGCAGTTCTTC	CASSQEGGSYAYNEQFF
NA	TRBV12-3/TRBV12-4	TRBJ1-5	many	TGTGCCAGCAGTGGGTCGGGACAGCCCCAGCATTTT	CASSGSGQPQHF
NA	TRBV6-5	TRBJ2-2	many	TGTGCCAGCAGTCCCAGGACACCTCTCCCCGGGGAGCTGTTTTTT	CASSPRTPLPGELFF
NA	TRBV7-2	TRBJ2-7	NA	TGTGCCAGCAGCTTAAGGCCCTCGGGACTCGACGAGCAGTACTTC	CASSLRPSGLDEQYF
TRBD2	TRBV20-1	TRBJ2-7	many	TGCAGTGCTGAACTAGCGGGAGGATCCTACGAGCAGTACTTC	CSAELAGGSYEQYF
NA	TRBV20-1	TRBJ2-7	many	TGCAGCACGGGTGACCTTAACTACGAGCAGTACTTC	CSTGDLNYEQYF
TRBD2	TRBV5-1	TRBJ2-1	many	TGCGCCAGCAGCTTGGGGCGGGAGCCCCGGGATGAGCAGTTCTTC	CASSLGREPRDEQFF
NA	TRBV28	TRBJ2-7	NA	TGTGCCAGCAAACCCGTACAGTCCCTCGGGGAGCAGTACTTC	CASKPVQSLGEQYF
TRBD2	TRBV7-9	TRBJ2-7	many	TGTGCCAGCAGGAGTGATAGCGGGACCTACGAGCAGTACTTC	CASRSDSGTYEQYF
NA	TRBV10-3	TRBJ2-2	many	TGTGCCATCCGCCTCCAGGGGAACACCGGGGAGCTGTTTTTT	CAIRLQGNTGELFF
TRBD2	TRBV5-1	TRBJ2-1	many	TGCGCCAGCAGCCCTAGCGGGATCTCCTACAATGAGCAGTTCTTC	CASSPSGISYNEQFF
TRBD1	TRBV5-1	TRBJ2-1	many	TGCGCCAGCAGCTTGGCCCCACCGGGACAGGGGGCCGATGAGCAGTTCTTC	CASSLAPPGQGADEQFF
TRBD1	TRBV20-1	TRBJ1-6	many	TGCAGTGCTAGAGATCCCCTGACAGGGGGCCATAATTCACCCCTCCACTTT	CSARDPLTGGHNSPLHF
TRBD1	TRBV5-1	TRBJ1-5	many	TGCGCCAGCAGCTTGAGGGGACAGGGCAATCAGCCCCAGCATTTT	CASSLRGQGNQPQHF
TRBD2	TRBV12-3/TRBV12-4	TRBJ2-5	many	TGTGCCAGCAGTCCGCTAGCGGGGCCAGAGACCCAGTACTTC	CASSPLAGPETQYF
TRBD1	TRBV28	TRBJ1-4	many	TGTTGTTCCGGGCAGGGGGCTCTCTCCGGAGGGAATGAAAAACTGTTTTTT	CCSGQGALSGGNEKLFF
NA	TRBV18	TRBJ2-7	NA	TGTGCCAGCTCACCGAGGCAGGGATCCCCCTACGAGCAGTACTTC	CASSPRQGSPYEQYF
NA	TRBV3-1	TRBJ1-6	many	TGTGCCAGCAGCCAAGGCATCCTAGGTGATTCACCCCTCCACTTT	CASSQGILGDSPLHF
NA	TRBV7-9	TRBJ1-4	many	TGTGCCAGCAGCTCAGGGGCAACTAATGAAAAACTGTTTTTT	CASSSGATNEKLFF
NA	TRBV20-1	TRBJ2-5	NA	TGCAGTGCTAGACAAGAGACCCAGCACTTC	CSARQETQHF
TRBD1	TRBV20-1	TRBJ1-2	NA	TGCAGTGCTAGGACAGGGTCCTATGGCTACACCTTC	CSARTGSYGYTF
NA	TRBV24-1	TRBJ2-1	NA	TGTGCCACCAGTGATGCACAGGCAGGGAATGAGCAGTTCTTC	CATSDAQAGNEQFF
TRBD2	TRBV3-1	TRBJ2-3	many	TGTGCCAGCAGCCAAGTTCTGGGGAGGGACACAGATACGCAGTATTTT	CASSQVLGRDTDTQYF
NA	TRBV2	TRBJ1-5	many	TGTGCCAGCAGTGAGACGGTGAGGGGCAATCAGCCCCAGCATTTT	CASSETVRGNQPQHF
NA	TRBV7-8	TRBJ2-1	many	TGTGCCAGCCTCGGGACCCTGCGGAATGAGCAGTTCTTC	CASLGTLRNEQFF
NA	TRBV30	TRBJ1-6	many	TGTGCCTGGCAGAACAGGGATAATTCACCCCTCCACTTT	CAWQNRDNSPLHF
NA	TRBV6-6	TRBJ2-7	many	TGTGCCAGCAGTTACTACAACTCCTACGAGCAGTACTTC	CASSYYNSYEQYF
NA	TRBV29-1	TRBJ2-3	once	TGCAGCGTTGACATCCCTACAGATACGCAGTATTTT	CSVDIPTDTQYF
TRBD1	TRBV7-9	TRBJ2-1	few	TGTGCCAGCCAAAGACAGGGCGGGGAGCAGTTCTTC	CASQRQGGEQFF
TRBD1	TRBV11-3	TRBJ2-1	many	TGTGCCAGCAGCCAACAGGGGCATGAGCAGTTCTTC	CASSQQGHEQFF
TRBD2	TRBV13	TRBJ2-1	NA	TGTGCCAGCAGCACTGGACTAGCGGGAATTAATGAGCAGTTCTTC	CASSTGLAGINEQFF
NA	TRBV12-3/TRBV12-4	TRBJ1-2	many	TGTGCCAGCAGTTTAGCTTATAACAGGGTTGGCTACACCTTC	CASSLAYNRVGYTF
NA	TRBV7-7	TRBJ1-6	many	TGTGCCAGCAGCCTGGACGCAGATTCTAATTCACCCCTCCACTTT	CASSLDADSNSPLHF
NA	TRBV4-3	TRBJ1-3	NA	TGCGCCAGCAGCCCGGGACCGGGAGCAAACACCATATATTTT	CASSPGPGANTIYF
NA	TRBV6-5	TRBJ2-6	many	TGTGCCAGCAGTTCCCTCAGCTCTATCTCTGGGGCCAACGTCCTGACTTTC	CASSSLSSISGANVLTF
TRBD1	TRBV5-1	TRBJ2-3	many	TGCGCCAGCAGCTTGGGAGACAGGGTACGGACAGATACGCAGTATTTT	CASSLGDRVRTDTQYF
TRBD1	TRBV5-1	TRBJ1-6	many	TGCGCCAGCAGCTCCGGGACAGGAGGTTCACCCCTCCACTTT	CASSSGTGGSPLHF
NA	TRBV12-3/TRBV12-4	TRBJ2-7	many	TGTGCCAGCAGTCCACGCCGTTACTTC	CASSPRRYF
NA	TRBV20-1	TRBJ1-1	many	TGCAGTGCTAAGGCGGGTTCGAACACTGAAGCTTTCTTT	CSAKAGSNTEAFF
TRBD2	TRBV4-3	TRBJ2-3	many	TGCGCCAGCAGCTCTCAGCGGGGGAGCACAGATACGCAGTATTTT	CASSSQRGSTDTQYF
NA	TRBV12-3/TRBV12-4	TRBJ1-1	few	TGTGCCAGCAGTTTCTGGACCATAGAGGGTTGGAGCACTGAAGCTTTCTTT	CASSFWTIEGWSTEAFF
NA	TRBV10-3	TRBJ2-1	NA	TGTGCCATCAGCGCCACTAGCCCCGGTGAGCAGTTCTTC	CAISATSPGEQFF
NA	TRBV12-5	TRBJ2-1	once	TGTGCTAGTGGCCCGGCTGGGGCCTTATCCTACAATGAGCAGTTCTTC	CASGPAGALSYNEQFF
TRBD2	TRBV27	TRBJ2-3	many	TGTGCCAGCCGCCTACTAGCGGGAGGGCCAGATACGCAGTATTTT	CASRLLAGGPDTQYF
TRBD2	TRBV7-2	TRBJ2-7	many	TGTGCCAGCAGCTTAGGACCTAGCGGGAGATCCTACGAGCAGTACTTC	CASSLGPSGRSYEQYF
NA	TRBV10-3	TRBJ1-2	many	TGTGCCACGAGCCGGGACCCCAACTATGGCTACACCTTC	CATSRDPNYGYTF
NA	TRBV7-9	TRBJ2-7	once	TGTGCCAGCAGCTTTCTGAAGGGATGGGACGAGCAGTACTTC	CASSFLKGWDEQYF
NA	TRBV30	TRBJ2-5	many	TGTGCCTGGACCCGGAGGAGGGAGACCCAGTACTTC	CAWTRRRETQYF
TRBD1	TRBV7-8	TRBJ1-5	many	TGTGCCAGCAGCCTCCTCATGGGCCGGGACAGGGGGAATCAGCCCCAGCATTTT	CASSLLMGRDRGNQPQHF
NA	TRBV4-2	TRBJ1-6	NA	TGTGCCAGCAGCCAAGAGCGGGCACAGGATTCACCCCTCCACTTT	CASSQERAQDSPLHF